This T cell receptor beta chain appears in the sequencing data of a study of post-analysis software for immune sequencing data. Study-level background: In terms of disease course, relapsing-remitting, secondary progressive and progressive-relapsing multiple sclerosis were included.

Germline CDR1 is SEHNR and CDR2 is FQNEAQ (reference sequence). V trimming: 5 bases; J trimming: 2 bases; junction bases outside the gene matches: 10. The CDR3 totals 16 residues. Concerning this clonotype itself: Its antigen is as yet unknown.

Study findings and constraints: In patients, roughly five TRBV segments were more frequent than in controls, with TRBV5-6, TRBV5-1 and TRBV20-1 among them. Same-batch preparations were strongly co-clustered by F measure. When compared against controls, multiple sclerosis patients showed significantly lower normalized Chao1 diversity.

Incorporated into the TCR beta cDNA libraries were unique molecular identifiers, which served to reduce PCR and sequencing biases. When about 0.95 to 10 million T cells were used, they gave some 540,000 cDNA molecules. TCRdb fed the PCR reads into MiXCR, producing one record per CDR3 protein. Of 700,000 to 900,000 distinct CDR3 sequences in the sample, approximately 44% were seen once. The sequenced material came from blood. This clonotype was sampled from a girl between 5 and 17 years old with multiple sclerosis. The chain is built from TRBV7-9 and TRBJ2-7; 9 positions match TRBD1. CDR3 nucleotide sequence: TGTGCCAGCAGCGGTGGACAGGGGAGTCCCACCTACGAGCAGTACTTC. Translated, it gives CASSGGQGSPTYEQYF.